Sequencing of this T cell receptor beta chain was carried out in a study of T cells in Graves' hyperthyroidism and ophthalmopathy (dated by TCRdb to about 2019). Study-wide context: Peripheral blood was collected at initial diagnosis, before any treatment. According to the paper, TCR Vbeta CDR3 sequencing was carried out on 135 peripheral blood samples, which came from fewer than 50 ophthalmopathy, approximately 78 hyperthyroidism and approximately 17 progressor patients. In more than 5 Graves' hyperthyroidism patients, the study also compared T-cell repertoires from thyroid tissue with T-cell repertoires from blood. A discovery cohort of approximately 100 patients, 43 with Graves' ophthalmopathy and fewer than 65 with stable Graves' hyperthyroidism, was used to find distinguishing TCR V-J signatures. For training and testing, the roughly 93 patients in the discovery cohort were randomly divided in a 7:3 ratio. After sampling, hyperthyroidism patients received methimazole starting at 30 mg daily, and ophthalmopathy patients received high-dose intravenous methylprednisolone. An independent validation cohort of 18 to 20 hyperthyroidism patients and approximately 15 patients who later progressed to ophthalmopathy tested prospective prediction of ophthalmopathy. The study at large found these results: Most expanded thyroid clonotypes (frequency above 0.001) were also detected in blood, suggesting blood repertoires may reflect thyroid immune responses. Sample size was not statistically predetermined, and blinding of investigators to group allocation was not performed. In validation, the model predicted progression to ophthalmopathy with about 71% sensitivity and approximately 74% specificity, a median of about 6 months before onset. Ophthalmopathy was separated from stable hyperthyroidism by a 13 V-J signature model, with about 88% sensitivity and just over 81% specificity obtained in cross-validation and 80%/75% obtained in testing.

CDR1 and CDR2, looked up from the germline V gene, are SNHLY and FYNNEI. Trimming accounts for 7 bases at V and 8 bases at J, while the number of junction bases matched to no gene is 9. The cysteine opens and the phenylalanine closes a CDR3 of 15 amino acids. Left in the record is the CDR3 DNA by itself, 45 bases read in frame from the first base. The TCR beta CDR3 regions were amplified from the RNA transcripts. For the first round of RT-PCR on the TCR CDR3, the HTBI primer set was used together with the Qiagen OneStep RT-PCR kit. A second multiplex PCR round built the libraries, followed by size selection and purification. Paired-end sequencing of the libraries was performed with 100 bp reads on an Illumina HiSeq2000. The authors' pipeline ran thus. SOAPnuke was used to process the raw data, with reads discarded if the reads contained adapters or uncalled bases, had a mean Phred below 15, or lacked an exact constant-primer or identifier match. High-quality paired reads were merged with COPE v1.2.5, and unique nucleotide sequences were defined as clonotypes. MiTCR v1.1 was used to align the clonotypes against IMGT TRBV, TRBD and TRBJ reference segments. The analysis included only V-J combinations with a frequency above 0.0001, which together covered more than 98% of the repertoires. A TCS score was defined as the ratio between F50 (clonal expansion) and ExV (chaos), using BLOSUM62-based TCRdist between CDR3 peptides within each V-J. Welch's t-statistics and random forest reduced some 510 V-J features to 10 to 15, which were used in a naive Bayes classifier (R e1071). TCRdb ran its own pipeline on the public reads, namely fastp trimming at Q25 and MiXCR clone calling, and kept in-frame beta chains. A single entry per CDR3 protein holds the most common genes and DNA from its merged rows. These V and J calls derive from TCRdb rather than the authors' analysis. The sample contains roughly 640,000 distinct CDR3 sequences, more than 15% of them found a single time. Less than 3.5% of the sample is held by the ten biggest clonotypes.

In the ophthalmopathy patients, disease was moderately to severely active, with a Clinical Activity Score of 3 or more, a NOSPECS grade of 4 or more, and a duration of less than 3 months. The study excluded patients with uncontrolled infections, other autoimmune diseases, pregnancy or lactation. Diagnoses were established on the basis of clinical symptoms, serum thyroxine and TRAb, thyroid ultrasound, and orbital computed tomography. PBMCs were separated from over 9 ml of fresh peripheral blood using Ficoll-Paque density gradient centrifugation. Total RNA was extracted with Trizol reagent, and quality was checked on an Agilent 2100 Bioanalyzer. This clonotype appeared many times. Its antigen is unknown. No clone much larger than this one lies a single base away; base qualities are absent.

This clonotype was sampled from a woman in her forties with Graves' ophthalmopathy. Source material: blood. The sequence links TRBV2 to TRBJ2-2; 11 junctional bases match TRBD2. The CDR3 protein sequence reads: CASNSGRDIRGELFF. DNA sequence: TGTGCCAGCAATAGCGGGAGGGATATACGTGGGGAGCTGTTTTTT.